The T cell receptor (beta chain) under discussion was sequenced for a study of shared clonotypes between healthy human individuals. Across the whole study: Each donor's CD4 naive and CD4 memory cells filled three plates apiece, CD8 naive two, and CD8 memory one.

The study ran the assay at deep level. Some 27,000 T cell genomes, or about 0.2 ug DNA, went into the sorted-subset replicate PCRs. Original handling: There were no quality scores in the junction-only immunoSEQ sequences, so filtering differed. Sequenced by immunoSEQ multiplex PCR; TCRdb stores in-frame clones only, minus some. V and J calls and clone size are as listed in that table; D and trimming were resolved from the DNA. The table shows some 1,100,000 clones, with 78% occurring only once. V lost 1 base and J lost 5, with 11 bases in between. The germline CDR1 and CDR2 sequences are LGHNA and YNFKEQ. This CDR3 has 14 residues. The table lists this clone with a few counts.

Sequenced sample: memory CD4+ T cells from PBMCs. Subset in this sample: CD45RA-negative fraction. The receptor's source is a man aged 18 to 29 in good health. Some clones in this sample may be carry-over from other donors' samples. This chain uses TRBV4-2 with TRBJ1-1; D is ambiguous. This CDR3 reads CASSQAKGRTEAFF. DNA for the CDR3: TGTGCCAGCAGCCAAGCAAAGGGCAGGACTGAAGCTTTCTTT.